The entry below describes one T cell receptor beta chain. These data belong to a study of blood T cell repertoires in COVID-19. In the study overall: PBMCs, B-cell-depleted T cells, or T cells were the source of the cDNA or gDNA that made up the material.

V was pared by 5 bases and J by 5 bases, with 8 bases of the junction left unmatched. CDR1 is MRHNA, CDR2 SNTAGT, per germline. There are 15 residues in the CDR3. The repertoire was sequenced with immunoSEQ multiplex PCR; TCRdb's copy has only in-frame clones and lacks some. The table has 40,000 to 55,000 clones, 82% seen once. This receptor was taken from a human donor with acute or convalescent COVID-19. The donor label of this sample is uncertain. The gene calls are TRBV6-4 and TRBJ2-1, with 8 bases aligning to TRBD1. Sequenced sample: peripheral blood. CDR3 nucleotide sequence: TGTGCCAGCAGTAACACAGGGGGAACAGACAATGAGCAGTTCTTC. It codes for CASSNTGGTDNEQFF.